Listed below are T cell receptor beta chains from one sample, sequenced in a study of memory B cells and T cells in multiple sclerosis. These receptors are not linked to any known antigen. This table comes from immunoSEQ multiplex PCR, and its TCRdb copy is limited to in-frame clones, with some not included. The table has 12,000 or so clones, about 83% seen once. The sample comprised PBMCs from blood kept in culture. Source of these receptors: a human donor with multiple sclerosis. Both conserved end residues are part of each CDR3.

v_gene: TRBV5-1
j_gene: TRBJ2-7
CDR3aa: CASSERGPSYEQYF

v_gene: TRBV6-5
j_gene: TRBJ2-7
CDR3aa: CASSPPHRGEQYF

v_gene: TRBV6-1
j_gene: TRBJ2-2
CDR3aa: CASVRDRGPELFF

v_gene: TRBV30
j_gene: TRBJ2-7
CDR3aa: CAWSVGQSYEQYF

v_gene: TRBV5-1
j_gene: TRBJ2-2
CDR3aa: CASSLGGGTGELFF

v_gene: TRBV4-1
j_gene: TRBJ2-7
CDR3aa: CASSQGTAYSYEQYF

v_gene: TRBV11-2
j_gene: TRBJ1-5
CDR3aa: CASSAKGDRSNQPQHF

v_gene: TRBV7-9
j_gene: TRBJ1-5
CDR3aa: CASSQFGGQPQHF

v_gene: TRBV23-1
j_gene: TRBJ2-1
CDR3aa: CASSHLPIKTSADEQFF

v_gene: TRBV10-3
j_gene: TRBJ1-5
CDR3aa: CAISGTGGNQPQHF

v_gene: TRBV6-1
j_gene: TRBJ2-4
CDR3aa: CASSESDRGTAKNIQYF

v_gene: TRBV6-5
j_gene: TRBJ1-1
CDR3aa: CATKYGTGTEAFF

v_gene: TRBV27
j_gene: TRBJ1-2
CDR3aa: CASSLRAGSNYGYTF

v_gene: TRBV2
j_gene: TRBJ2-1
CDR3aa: CASINRRSNNEQFF

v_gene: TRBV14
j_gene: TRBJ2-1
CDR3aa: CASSPFPKGGSYNEQFF

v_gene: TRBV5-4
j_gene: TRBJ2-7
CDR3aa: CASSFGHSPEQYF

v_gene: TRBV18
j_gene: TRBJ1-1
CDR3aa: CASSLRTGGGTEAFF

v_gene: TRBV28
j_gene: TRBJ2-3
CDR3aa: CASSFQGRGRDTQYF

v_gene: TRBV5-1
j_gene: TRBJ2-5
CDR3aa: CASSLRGMGRETQYF

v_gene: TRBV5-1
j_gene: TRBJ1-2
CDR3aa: CASSPSTNYGYTF

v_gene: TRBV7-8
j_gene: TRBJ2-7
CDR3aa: CASSATSSARPEQYF

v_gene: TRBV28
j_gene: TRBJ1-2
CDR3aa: CASSLEGTNYGYTF

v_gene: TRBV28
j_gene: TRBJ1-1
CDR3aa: CASSTYTGQGLNTEAFF

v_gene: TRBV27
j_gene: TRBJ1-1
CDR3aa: CLQGAEFPNTEAFF

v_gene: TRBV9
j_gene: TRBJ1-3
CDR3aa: CASSPQIREDTIYF

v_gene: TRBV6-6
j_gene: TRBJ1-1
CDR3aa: CATGGGAEAFF

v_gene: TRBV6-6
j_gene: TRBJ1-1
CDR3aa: CASTPRTEAFF

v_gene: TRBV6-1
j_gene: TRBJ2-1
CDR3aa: CASSEPGTANRQFF

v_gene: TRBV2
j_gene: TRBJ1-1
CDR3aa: CASPEDSTINTEAFF

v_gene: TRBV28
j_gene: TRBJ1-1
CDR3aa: CASSFAGARTEAFF

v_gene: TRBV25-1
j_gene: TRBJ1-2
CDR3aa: CASSDVSNYGYTF

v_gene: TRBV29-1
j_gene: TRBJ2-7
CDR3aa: CSAEGTGSYEQYF

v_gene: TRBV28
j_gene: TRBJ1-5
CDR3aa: CASSFLMAGVYSNQPQHF

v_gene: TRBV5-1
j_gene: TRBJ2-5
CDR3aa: CASSRTSGDETQYF

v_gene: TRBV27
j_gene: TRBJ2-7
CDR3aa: CASSLLPRGSYEQYF

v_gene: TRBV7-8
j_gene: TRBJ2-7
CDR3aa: CASSLGAYWSDKTYEQYF